Here is one T cell receptor beta chain with its context. The germline V gene has CDR1 SGHKS and CDR2 YYEKEE (reference sequence). Deletions cut 0 bases from V and 1 base from J, with 8 bases between. CDR3 length: 14 amino acids. The data stem from a study of blood T cell repertoires in COVID-19. In the study overall: Specimens from acute and convalescent COVID-19 originated in the United States, Italy and Spain. Sample material is recorded as cDNA or gDNA derived from T cells, B-cell-depleted T cells, or PBMCs.

In the original workflow: Quantification of nucleated cells was approximated via reference gene primer amplification. Assay used: immunoSEQ multiplex PCR; TCRdb lists only in-frame clones, some missing. V, J and clone size were drawn from that table, and D and trimming were deduced from the DNA. The profile shows about 72,000 clones, roughly 82% of them singletons. The chain recombines TRBV5-5 with TRBJ2-7; tentative D call: TRBD1 (6 bases). The clonotype originates from a man aged 55-75 years with acute or convalescent COVID-19. Sequencing used peripheral blood. Here the CDR3 DNA reads TGTGCCAGCAGCTTGGTCGACAGGTCCTACGAGCAGTACTTC. Protein sequence: CASSLVDRSYEQYF.